Shown below are 9 T cell receptor beta chains from a single sample sequenced in a study of CD8+ T cells in alopecia areata. Treatment denoted: oral pan-JAK inhibitor, 5-10 mg twice daily. Sequencing templates came from extracted RNA that was reverse transcribed into cDNA. TCRdb keeps only in-frame clones here, not all; method: immunoSEQ multiplex PCR. The sample has 60,000 to 90,000 clones; around 61% are singletons. The source material was CD8+ T cells sorted from blood, sampled at week 24, from a patient treated with tofacitinib. All receptors derive from a human donor with alopecia areata.

V gene TRBV7-2 combines with J gene TRBJ2-3, with 10 bases matching TRBD2. Germline V gene data show CDR1 as SGHTA and CDR2 as FQGNSA. With V trimmed by 3 bases and J by 0 bases, 6 bases remained unmatched. CDR3 length equals 17 residues. CDR3 sequence: CASSFQLAGFSTDTQYF. DNA for the CDR3: TGTGCCAGCAGCTTTCAACTAGCGGGGTTTAGCACAGATACGCAGTATTTT.

The chain carries TRBV6-1 and TRBJ2-3, with D perhaps matching TRBD2 (6 bases). Germline V gives CDR1 MNHNS, CDR2 SASEGT. The CDR3 has 16 residues. The V end lost 4 bases, the J end lost 3 bases, and 17 bases lay between the germline ends. DNA for the CDR3: TGTGCCAGCAGTGCCTCTCGCGGGGCGGTTACAGATACGCAGTATTTT. Translation gives CASSASRGAVTDTQYF.

Here the CDR3 DNA reads TGTGCCTGTGGTAATCGCTATTACAATGAGCAGTTCTTC. Amino acid sequence: CACGNRYYNEQFF. The chain recombines TRBV30 with TRBJ2-1; D unclear. Trimming took off 6 bases at V and 4 bases at J, with 13 bases between the two ends. The CDR3 sequence is 13 residues long. Looked up from germline, CDR1 is GTSNPN and CDR2 is SVGIG (reference sequence).

By sample fraction, this clone is large. V is TRBV14 and J is TRBJ2-7; D call uncertain. The length of the CDR3 is 12 residues. V lost 3 bases and J lost 1, with 4 bases in between. Germline CDR1 reads SGHDN; CDR2 reads FVKESK. The CDR3 region is CASSQESYEQYF. CDR3 sequence (DNA): TGTGCCAGCAGCCAGGAGTCCTACGAGCAGTACTTC. Based on the CDR3 plus reference TRBV14 and TRBJ2-7, the full variable domain is EAGVTQFPSHSVIEKGQTVTLRCDPISGHDNLYWYRRVMGKEIKFLLHFVKESKQDESGMPNNRFLAERTGGTYSTLKVQPAELEDSGVYFCASSQESYEQYFGPGTRLTVT.

The chain employs TRBV7-2 and TRBJ2-1; tentative D call: TRBD1 (5 bases). This CDR3 has 15 residues. V was shortened by 4 bases and J by 4 bases, with 14 bases between the two germline ends. Per the germline V gene, CDR1 is SGHTA and CDR2 is FQGNSA. Here the CDR3 reads CASSWSTESYNEQFF. Here the CDR3 DNA reads TGTGCCAGCAGCTGGTCGACAGAAAGTTACAATGAGCAGTTCTTC.

This clone was counted between two and nine times. DNA for the CDR3: TGTGCCAGCACCTCTGGACAATACAATGAGCAGTTCTTC. The encoded protein is CASTSGQYNEQFF. The rearrangement joins TRBV2 to TRBJ2-1; the D gene is possibly TRBD1 (5 bases). The CDR3 has 13 amino acids. CDR1 is SNHLY and CDR2 is FYNNEI in the germline V gene. V lost 7 bases and J 4 bases, leaving 11 bases between the germline ends.

In its sample, this clone was seen a few times. V usage is TRBV19 and J usage is TRBJ2-5, with 7 bases aligning to TRBD2. V lost 1 base and J lost 5; bases outside the gene matches: 7. CDR1 and CDR2 from the germline V gene are LNHDA and SQIVND (reference sequence). CDR3 size: 15 residues. The CDR3 coding sequence is TGTGCCAGTAGTATAGGCGGGGGAACATCGGAGACCCAGTACTTC. Protein product: CASSIGGGTSETQYF.

The chain uses TRBV15 and TRBJ2-6; D gene unclear. Germline V gene lookup returns CDR1 LNHNV and CDR2 YYDKDF (reference sequence). The CDR3 extends over 16 amino acids. Trimming removed 3 bases from V and 3 bases from J, with 12 bases in between. CDR3 DNA: TGTGCCACCAGCAGCACTAAGAGGTATGGGGCCAACGTCCTGACTTTC. Amino acid sequence: CATSSTKRYGANVLTF.

This clone was observed a single time. This rearrangement joins TRBV25-1 to TRBJ2-5; D is possibly TRBD1 (5 bases). Trimming removed 3 bases from V and 2 bases from J, with 7 bases in between. This CDR3 comprises 13 residues. Germline loops: CDR1 MGHDK, CDR2 SYGVNS. The CDR3 spells CASSDRQQETQYF. As DNA, the CDR3 is TGTGCCAGCAGTGATCGACAGCAAGAGACCCAGTACTTC.